Sequencing of this TCR beta chain was carried out in a study of cytomegalovirus exposure and HLA in healthy donors. Primers for the PCR totalled 60 Vbeta and 13 Jbeta. The data were produced by immunoSEQ multiplex PCR, yet TCRdb's version contains in-frame clones alone and is incomplete. This repertoire shows around 100,000 clones, around 82% found once; its top ten account for about 9.4%. The source is a woman aged 18-29 years in good health and CMV-seropositive. Sequencing input: PBMCs.

The chain's CDR3 is CASSLQTGTTGELFF. The CDR3 coding sequence is TGCGCCAGCAGCCTACAGACAGGAACAACCGGGGAGCTGTTTTTT. The V call is TRBV5-1, the J call TRBJ2-2; D may be TRBD1 (6 bases). The CDR3 covers 15 residues. Trimming took 4 bases from V and 5 from J, leaving 15 bases between them. CDR1 is SGHRS, CDR2 YFSETQ, per germline.